This section outlines one T cell receptor beta chain sequence together with its context. This record belongs to a study of blood T cell repertoires in COVID-19. Overall study: The United States, Italy and Spain supplied acute and convalescent COVID-19 samples. Nucleic acid was either cDNA or gDNA, and it came from T cells, B-cell-depleted T cells, or PBMCs.

Original data processing: Cell counts per sample came from amplifying reference gene primers. Only in-frame clones appear in the TCRdb table, and some are missing; sequencing was by immunoSEQ multiplex PCR. V and J calls plus clone size are reproduced from that table; the DNA served to infer D and trimming. This table has about 230,000 clones, over 75% appearing once. Between the trimmed V and J ends, which lost 2 bases and 0 bases, there was a span of 8 bases. CDR3 size: 14 residues. In germline, CDR1 is LGHDT, CDR2 YNNKEL (reference sequence). Seattle patients were enrolled during active infection and followed longitudinally.

The TCR sequence derives from a man in his fifties or sixties with COVID-19, enrolled during active disease. The chain joins TRBV3-1 (or the pseudogene TRBV3-2) to TRBJ2-7; D is uncertain. The specimen sequenced was peripheral blood. The CDR3 sequence is CASSQQTDSYEQYF. CDR3 sequence (DNA): TGTGCCAGCAGCCAACAGACTGACTCCTACGAGCAGTACTTC.